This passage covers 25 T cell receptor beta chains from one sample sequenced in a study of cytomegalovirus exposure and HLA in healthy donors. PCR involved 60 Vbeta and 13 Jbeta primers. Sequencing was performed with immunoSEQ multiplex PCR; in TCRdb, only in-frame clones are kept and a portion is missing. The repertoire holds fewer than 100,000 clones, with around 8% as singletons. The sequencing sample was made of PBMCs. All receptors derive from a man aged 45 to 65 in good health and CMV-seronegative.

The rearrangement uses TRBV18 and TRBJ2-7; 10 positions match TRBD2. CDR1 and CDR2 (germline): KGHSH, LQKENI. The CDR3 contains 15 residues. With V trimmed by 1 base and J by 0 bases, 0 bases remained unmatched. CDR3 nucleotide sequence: TGTGCCAGCTCACCACTAGCGGGAGGCTCCTACGAGCAGTACTTC. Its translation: CASSPLAGGSYEQYF.

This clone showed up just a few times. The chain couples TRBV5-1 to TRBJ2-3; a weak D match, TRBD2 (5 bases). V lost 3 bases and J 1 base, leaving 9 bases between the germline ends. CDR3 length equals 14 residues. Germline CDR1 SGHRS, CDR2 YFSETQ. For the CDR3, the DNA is TGCGCCAGCAGCTACTCCGGGGGCACAGATACGCAGTATTTT. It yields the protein CASSYSGGTDTQYF.

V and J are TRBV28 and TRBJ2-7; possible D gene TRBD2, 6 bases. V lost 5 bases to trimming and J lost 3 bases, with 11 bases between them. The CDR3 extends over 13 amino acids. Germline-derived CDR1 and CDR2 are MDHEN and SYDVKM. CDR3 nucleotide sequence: TGTGCCAGCAGTGATTACGGGGGCTACGAGCAGTACTTC. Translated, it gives CASSDYGGYEQYF.

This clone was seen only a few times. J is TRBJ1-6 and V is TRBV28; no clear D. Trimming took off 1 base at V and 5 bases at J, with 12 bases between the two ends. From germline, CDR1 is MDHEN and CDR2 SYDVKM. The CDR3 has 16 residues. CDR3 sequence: CASSLSAGNDNSPLHF. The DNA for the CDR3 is TGTGCCAGCAGTTTATCGGCAGGAAATGATAATTCACCCCTCCACTTT.

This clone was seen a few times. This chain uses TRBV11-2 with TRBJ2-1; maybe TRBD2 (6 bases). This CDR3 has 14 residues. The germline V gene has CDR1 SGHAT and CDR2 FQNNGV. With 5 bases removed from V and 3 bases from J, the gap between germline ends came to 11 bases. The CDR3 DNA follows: TGTGCCAGCAGCCCCCCCGGGAGCTACAATGAGCAGTTCTTC. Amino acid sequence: CASSPPGSYNEQFF.

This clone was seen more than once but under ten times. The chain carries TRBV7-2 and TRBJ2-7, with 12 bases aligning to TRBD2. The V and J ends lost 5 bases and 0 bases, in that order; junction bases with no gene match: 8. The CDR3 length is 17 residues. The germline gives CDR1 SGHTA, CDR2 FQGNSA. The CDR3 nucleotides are TGTGCCAGCAGCCCTCATCCGACTAGCGGGAGCTCCTACGAGCAGTACTTC. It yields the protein CASSPHPTSGSSYEQYF.

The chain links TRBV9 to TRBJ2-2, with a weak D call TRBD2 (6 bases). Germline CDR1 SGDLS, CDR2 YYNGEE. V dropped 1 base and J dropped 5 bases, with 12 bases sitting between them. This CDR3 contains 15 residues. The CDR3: CASSVRPSGTGELFF. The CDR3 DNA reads TGTGCCAGCAGCGTACGGCCCAGCGGGACCGGGGAGCTGTTTTTT.

CDR3 protein: CASSLSTSIHEQFF. Here the CDR3 DNA reads TGTGCCAGCAGTTTATCTACTAGCATCCATGAGCAGTTCTTC. This rearrangement joins TRBV28 to TRBJ2-1, with D perhaps TRBD2 (6 bases). Between the trimmed V and J ends, which lost 1 base and 8 bases, there was a span of 12 bases. Germline V gene sequence: CDR1 MDHEN, CDR2 SYDVKM. This CDR3 comprises 14 residues.

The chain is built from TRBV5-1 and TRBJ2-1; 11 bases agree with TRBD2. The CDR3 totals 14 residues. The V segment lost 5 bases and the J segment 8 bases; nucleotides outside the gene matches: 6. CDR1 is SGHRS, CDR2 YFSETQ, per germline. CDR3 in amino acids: CASSRTSGGDEQFF. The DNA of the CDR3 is TGCGCCAGCAGTAGAACTAGCGGGGGCGATGAGCAGTTCTTC.

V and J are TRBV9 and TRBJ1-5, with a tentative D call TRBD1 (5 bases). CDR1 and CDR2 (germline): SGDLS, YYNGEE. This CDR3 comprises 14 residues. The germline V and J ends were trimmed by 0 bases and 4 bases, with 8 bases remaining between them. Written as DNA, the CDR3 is TGTGCCAGCAGCGTAGCCGGGGGAAATCAGCCCCAGCATTTT. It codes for CASSVAGGNQPQHF.

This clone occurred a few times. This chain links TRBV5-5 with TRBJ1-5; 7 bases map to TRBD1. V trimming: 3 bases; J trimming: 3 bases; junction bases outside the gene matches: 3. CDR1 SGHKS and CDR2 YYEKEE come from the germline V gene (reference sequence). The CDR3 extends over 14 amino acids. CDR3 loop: CASSWGTVNQPQHF. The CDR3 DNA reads TGTGCCAGCAGCTGGGGGACAGTCAATCAGCCCCAGCATTTT.

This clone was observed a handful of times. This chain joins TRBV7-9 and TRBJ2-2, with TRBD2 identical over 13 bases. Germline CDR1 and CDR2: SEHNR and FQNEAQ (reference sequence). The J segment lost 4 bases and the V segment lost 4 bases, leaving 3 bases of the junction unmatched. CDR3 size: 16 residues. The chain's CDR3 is CASSSGTSGITGELFF. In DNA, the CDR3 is TGTGCCAGCAGCTCCGGGACTAGCGGGATCACCGGGGAGCTGTTTTTT.

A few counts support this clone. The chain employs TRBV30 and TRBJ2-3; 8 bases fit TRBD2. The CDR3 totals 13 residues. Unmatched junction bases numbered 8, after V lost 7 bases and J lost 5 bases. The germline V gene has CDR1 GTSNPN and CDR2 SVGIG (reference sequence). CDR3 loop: CAFVPREGDTQYF. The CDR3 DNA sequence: TGTGCCTTCGTTCCCCGGGAGGGAGATACGCAGTATTTT.

The CDR3 DNA reads TGCGCCAGCAGCTTGCAGGGCGCCGGAAACACCATATATTTT. It is translated as CASSLQGAGNTIYF. This sequence joins TRBV5-1 and TRBJ1-3; D perhaps matches TRBD1 (5 bases). Germline CDR1 is SGHRS and CDR2 is YFSETQ. The CDR3 consists of 14 residues. Trimming removed 1 base at V and 4 bases at J, with 9 bases between.

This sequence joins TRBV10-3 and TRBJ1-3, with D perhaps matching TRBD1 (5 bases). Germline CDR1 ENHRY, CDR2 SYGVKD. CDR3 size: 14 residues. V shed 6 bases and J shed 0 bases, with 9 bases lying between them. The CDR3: CAIRGGDSGNTIYF. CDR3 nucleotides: TGTGCCATCAGGGGGGGAGACTCTGGAAACACCATATATTTT.

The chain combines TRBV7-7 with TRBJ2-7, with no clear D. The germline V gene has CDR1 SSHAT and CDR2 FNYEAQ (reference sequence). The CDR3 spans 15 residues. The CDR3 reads CASTQTPRPLGEQYF. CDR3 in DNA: TGTGCTAGTACCCAAACGCCCAGACCTCTAGGAGAGCAGTACTTC.

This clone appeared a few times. CDR3 nucleotides: TGCGCCAGCAGTGAGAACACCAACTATGGCTACACCTTC. This translates into CASSENTNYGYTF. V and J are TRBV10-1 and TRBJ1-2, with D unresolved. Trimming cost V 2 bases and J 2 bases, with 6 bases left between them. Germline lookup yields CDR1 WNHNN and CDR2 SYGVQD (reference sequence). The CDR3 is 13 amino acids.

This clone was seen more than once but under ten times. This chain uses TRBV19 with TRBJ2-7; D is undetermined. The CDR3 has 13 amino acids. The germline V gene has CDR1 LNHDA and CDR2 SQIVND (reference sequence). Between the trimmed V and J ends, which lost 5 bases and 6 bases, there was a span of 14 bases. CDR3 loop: CASSPTLDLEQYF. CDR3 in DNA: TGTGCCAGTAGTCCGACGCTAGACCTCGAGCAGTACTTC.

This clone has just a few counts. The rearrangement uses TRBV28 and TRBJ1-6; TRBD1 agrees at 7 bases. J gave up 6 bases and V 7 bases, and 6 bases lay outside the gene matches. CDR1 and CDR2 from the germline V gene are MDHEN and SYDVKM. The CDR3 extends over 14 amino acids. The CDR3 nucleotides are TGTGCCAGCACCCCGGGACAGATTAATTCACCCCTCCACTTT. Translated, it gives CASTPGQINSPLHF.

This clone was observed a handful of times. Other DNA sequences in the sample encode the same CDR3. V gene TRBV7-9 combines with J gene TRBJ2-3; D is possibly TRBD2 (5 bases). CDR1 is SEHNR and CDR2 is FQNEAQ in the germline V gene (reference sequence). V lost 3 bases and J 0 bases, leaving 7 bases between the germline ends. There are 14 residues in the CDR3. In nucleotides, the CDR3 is TGTGCCAGCAGCTTGGACTCGAGCACAGATACGCAGTATTTT. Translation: CASSLDSSTDTQYF.

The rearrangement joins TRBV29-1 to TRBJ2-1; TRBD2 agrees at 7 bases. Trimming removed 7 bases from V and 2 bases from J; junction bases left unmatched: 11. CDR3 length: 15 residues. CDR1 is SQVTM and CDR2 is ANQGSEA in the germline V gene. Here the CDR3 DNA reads TGCAGCGCCGGCCGGACTAGACTTACCTACAATGAGCAGTTCTTC. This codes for CSAGRTRLTYNEQFF.

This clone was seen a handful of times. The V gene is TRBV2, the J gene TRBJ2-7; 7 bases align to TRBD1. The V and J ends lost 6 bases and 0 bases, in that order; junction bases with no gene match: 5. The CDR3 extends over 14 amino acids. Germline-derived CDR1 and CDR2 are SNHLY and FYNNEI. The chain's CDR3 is CASSDRAPSYEQYF. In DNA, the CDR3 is TGTGCCAGCAGCGACAGGGCCCCCTCCTACGAGCAGTACTTC.

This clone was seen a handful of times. CDR3 in amino acids: CASSPLASGGQPQHF. The DNA for the CDR3 is TGTGCCAGCTCACCACTCGCATCCGGGGGGCAGCCCCAGCATTTT. The rearrangement uses TRBV18 and TRBJ1-5, with a possible D match to TRBD1 (5 bases). The CDR3 covers 15 residues. V was clipped by 1 base and J by 7 bases, with 14 bases between them. Germline V gene data show CDR1 as KGHSH and CDR2 as LQKENI.

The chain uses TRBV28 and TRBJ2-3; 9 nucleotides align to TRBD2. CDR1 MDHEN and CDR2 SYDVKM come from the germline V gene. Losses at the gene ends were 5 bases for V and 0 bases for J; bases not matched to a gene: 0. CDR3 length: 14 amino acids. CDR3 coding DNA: TGTGCCAGCAGTCTAGCGGGGAGCACAGATACGCAGTATTTT. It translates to CASSLAGSTDTQYF.

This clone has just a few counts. The CDR3: CASSTLAGANGELFF. The CDR3 coding sequence is TGTGCCAGCAGTACTTTAGCGGGGGCGAACGGGGAGCTGTTTTTT. V and J are TRBV6-5 and TRBJ2-2; 9 nucleotides match TRBD2. V lost 5 bases to trimming and J lost 7 bases; unmatched junction nucleotides: 8. This CDR3 contains 15 residues. The germline CDR1 and CDR2 sequences are MNHEY and SVGAGI.